Below, 29 T cell receptor beta chains from the same sample are listed, as sequenced in a study of cytomegalovirus exposure and HLA in healthy donors. With 60 Vbeta and 13 Jbeta primers, the PCR was carried out. Assay used: immunoSEQ multiplex PCR; TCRdb lists only in-frame clones, some missing. Its clone listing holds some 130,000 clones. Sequenced sample: PBMCs. The origin of the receptors is a man aged 18 to 30 in good health and CMV-seronegative.

The V call is TRBV18, the J call TRBJ2-1; TRBD1 agrees at 7 bases. V gave up 1 base and J gave up 5 bases; unmatched junction bases: 8. CDR3 size: 16 residues. From germline, CDR1 is KGHSH and CDR2 LQKENI. The CDR3 DNA is TGTGCCAGCTCACCACTGGTAGGGGGCAACCACAATGAGCAGTTCTTC. Its translation is CASSPLVGGNHNEQFF.

The V gene is TRBV5-6, the J gene TRBJ2-7, with D tentatively TRBD2 (6 bases). V lost 3 bases and J 0 bases, leaving 7 bases between the germline ends. The CDR3 is 13 amino acids. Germline V gene lookup returns CDR1 SGHDT and CDR2 YYEEEE. The CDR3 spells CASSWRGSYEQYF. The CDR3 DNA sequence: TGTGCCAGCAGCTGGAGGGGCTCCTACGAGCAGTACTTC.

The CDR3 DNA is TGTGCCAGCAGCTTGGAGGCGGGACCTATCGGAAACACCATATATTTT. This encodes CASSLEAGPIGNTIYF. The chain is built from TRBV5-5 and TRBJ1-3; tentatively, D is TRBD1 (5 bases). The CDR3 sequence is 16 residues long. The germline V gene has CDR1 SGHKS and CDR2 YYEKEE (reference sequence). Deletions cut 0 bases from V and 4 bases from J, with 14 bases between.

CDR3 sequence (DNA): TGTGCCTGGAGATTAATAACAGGCGCCGCTAGTGAAGCTTTCTTT. Protein sequence: CAWRLITGAASEAFF. This chain links TRBV30 with TRBJ1-1; possibly TRBD1 for D (5 bases). Germline assignment: CDR1 GTSNPN and CDR2 SVGIG (reference sequence). The V end was cut by 3 bases, the J end by 7 bases, with 21 bases between. This CDR3 comprises 15 residues.

The rearrangement joins TRBV5-6 to TRBJ2-5; D uncertain. TRBJ2-7 explains the end of the DNA better; the J call may be wrong. The CDR3 is made up of 13 amino acids. CDR1 and CDR2 (germline): SGHDT, YYEEEE. The CDR3 is CASSLVLSYEQYF. The DNA for the CDR3 is TGTGCCAGCAGCTTGGTTCTGTCCTACGAGCAGTACTTC.

The V and J genes are TRBV10-3 and TRBJ2-3; 7 nucleotides match TRBD1. This CDR3 contains 13 residues. Per germline, CDR1 ENHRY and CDR2 SYGVKD. With 8 bases clipped from V and 4 bases from J, the junction kept 6 bases outside the gene matches. The CDR3 reads CAIAGGGADTQYF. CDR3 nucleotides: TGTGCCATCGCAGGGGGTGGTGCAGATACGCAGTATTTT.

The chain joins TRBV28 to TRBJ2-2, with a tentative D call TRBD1 (6 bases). Per germline, CDR1 MDHEN and CDR2 SYDVKM. The V end lost 1 base, the J end lost 4 bases, and 16 bases lay between the germline ends. CDR3 length equals 17 residues. The CDR3 reads CASSLFSQGIGTGELFF. DNA for the CDR3: TGTGCCAGCAGTTTATTCTCACAGGGTATCGGCACCGGGGAGCTGTTTTTT.

The chain carries TRBV19 and TRBJ1-5, with a weak D call TRBD1 (5 bases). The V gene lost 3 bases and the J gene lost 3 bases, with 9 bases spanning the gap. Germline CDR1 and CDR2: LNHDA and SQIVND (reference sequence). This CDR3 has 14 amino acids. CDR3 loop: CASSMTQDNQPQHF. The CDR3 DNA is TGTGCCAGTAGTATGACACAGGACAATCAGCCCCAGCATTTT. Full variable domain (missing parts from reference TRBV19 and TRBJ1-5): DGGITQSPKYLFRKEGQNVTLSCEQNLNHDAMYWYRQDPGQGLRLIYYSQIVNDFQKGDIAEGYSVSREKKESFPLTVTSAQKNPTAFYLCASSMTQDNQPQHFGDGTRLSIL.

The chain recombines TRBV5-6 with TRBJ1-3; no firm D call. The CDR3 contains 15 residues. The ends were cut back, 4 bases at V and 0 bases at J, with 11 bases in the middle. CDR1 is SGHDT and CDR2 is YYEEEE in the germline V gene. The CDR3 spells CASSLGRSSGNTIYF. The CDR3 DNA reads as TGTGCCAGCAGCCTGGGGAGGAGCTCTGGAAACACCATATATTTT. Based on the CDR3 plus reference TRBV5-6 and TRBJ1-3, the full variable domain is DAGVTQSPTHLIKTRGQQVTLRCSPKSGHDTVSWYQQALGQGPQFIFQYYEEEERQRGNFPDRFSGHQFPNYSSELNVNALLLGDSALYLCASSLGRSSGNTIYFGEGSWLTVV.

The V call is TRBV10-3, the J call TRBJ2-1, with 7 bases fitting TRBD2. CDR3 size: 14 residues. Germline CDR1 ENHRY, CDR2 SYGVKD. After removal of 5 bases from V and 4 bases from J, the junction contained 5 bases not matched to a gene. The CDR3 region has the DNA TGTGCCATCAGTAACCTAGCGGAGTACAATGAGCAGTTCTTC. Residues: CAISNLAEYNEQFF.

The chain has TRBV7-6 and TRBJ2-7, with 8 bases aligning to TRBD1. The CDR3 loop spans 13 amino acids. Germline lookup yields CDR1 SGHVS and CDR2 FNYEAQ. After removal of 5 bases from V and 6 bases from J, the junction contained 6 bases not matched to a gene. The CDR3 loop reads CASSPGTGGEQYF. The CDR3 DNA reads as TGTGCCAGCAGCCCTGGGACAGGAGGCGAGCAGTACTTC.

The V call is TRBV4-1, the J call TRBJ2-1, with 14 bases aligning to TRBD2. The CDR3 covers 18 residues. Germline loops: CDR1 MGHRA, CDR2 YSYEKL. Trimming removed 3 bases from V and 1 base from J; junction bases left unmatched: 5. The CDR3 loop reads CASSHTGTSGSSYNEQFF. The CDR3 DNA follows: TGCGCCAGCAGCCACACCGGGACTAGCGGGAGTTCCTACAATGAGCAGTTCTTC.

The chain employs TRBV30 and TRBJ2-5; D is unresolved. Germline CDR1 and CDR2: GTSNPN and SVGIG (reference sequence). V gave up 4 bases and J gave up 5 bases, with 5 bases separating them. CDR3 size: 10 residues. The CDR3 sequence: CAWKRETQYF. CDR3 DNA sequence: TGTGCCTGGAAGAGGGAGACCCAGTACTTC. Combining the CDR3 with reference TRBV30 and TRBJ2-5 gives the whole variable domain SQTIHQWPATLVQPVGSPLSLECTVEGTSNPNLYWYRQAAGRGLQLLFYSVGIGQISSEVPQNLSASRPQDRQFILSSKKLLLSDSGFYLCAWKRETQYFGPGTRLLVL.

The chain is built from TRBV19 and TRBJ2-7; D perhaps matches TRBD1 (5 bases). Germline lookup yields CDR1 LNHDA and CDR2 SQIVND (reference sequence). With 4 bases removed from V and 5 bases from J, the gap between germline ends came to 6 bases. This CDR3 spans 11 amino acids. CDR3 DNA: TGTGCCAGTAGTAACAGGCACGAGCAGTACTTC. Its translation is CASSNRHEQYF. Supplemented by reference TRBV19 and TRBJ2-7, the full variable domain reads DGGITQSPKYLFRKEGQNVTLSCEQNLNHDAMYWYRQDPGQGLRLIYYSQIVNDFQKGDIAEGYSVSREKKESFPLTVTSAQKNPTAFYLCASSNRHEQYFGPGTRLTVT.

The rearrangement links TRBV29-1 to TRBJ2-7; D is uncertain. CDR3 size: 14 residues. Trimming shortened V by 7 bases and J by 3 bases, and 19 bases separated the two germline ends. The germline V gene encodes CDR1 SQVTM and CDR2 ANQGSEA. This chain's CDR3 is CSARKQDGNYEQYF. CDR3 bases: TGCAGCGCCCGAAAGCAGGATGGAAACTACGAGCAGTACTTC.

The rearrangement joins TRBV23-1 to TRBJ2-1; 11 bases match TRBD2. TRBV23-1 falls under the ORF class, with uncertain function. Unmatched junction bases numbered 6, after V lost 10 bases and J lost 4 bases. This CDR3 comprises 14 residues. CDR3 loop: CAIILAGGYNEQFF. CDR3 nucleotides: TGCGCCATAATCCTAGCGGGAGGTTACAATGAGCAGTTCTTC.

V is TRBV19 and J is TRBJ2-1, with 10 bases matching TRBD1. Germline-derived CDR1 and CDR2 are LNHDA and SQIVND (reference sequence). Germline trimming cut 10 bases from V and 6 bases from J; bases unmatched to any gene: 9. This CDR3 has 14 amino acids. CDR3 region: CATLGQGSGNEQFF. CDR3 DNA: TGTGCCACCCTGGGACAGGGGTCGGGCAATGAGCAGTTCTTC.

The V gene is TRBV9, the J gene TRBJ1-1; 10 positions agree with TRBD1. The CDR3 contains 14 residues. Germline V gene lookup returns CDR1 SGDLS and CDR2 YYNGEE. Unmatched junction bases numbered 4, after V lost 5 bases and J lost 3 bases. CDR3 bases: TGTGCCAGCAGTAGGGACAGGGGAGACACTGAAGCTTTCTTT. Amino acid sequence: CASSRDRGDTEAFF.

This chain uses TRBV19 with TRBJ2-7, with a possible D match to TRBD2 (6 bases). CDR3 size: 16 residues. The germline gives CDR1 LNHDA, CDR2 SQIVND (reference sequence). Trimming pared 5 bases from V and 2 bases from J, leaving 19 bases between. The CDR3 here is CASSGKGSGVPYEQYF. Written as DNA, the CDR3 is TGTGCCAGTAGTGGCAAGGGCTCGGGGGTCCCCTACGAGCAGTACTTC.

V usage is TRBV6-1 and J usage is TRBJ1-3; D remains ambiguous. Between the trimmed V and J ends, which lost 3 bases and 2 bases, there was a span of 8 bases. CDR3 size: 14 residues. Per the germline V gene, CDR1 is MNHNS and CDR2 is SASEGT. The CDR3 sequence: CASSEAGAGNTIYF. CDR3 nucleotides: TGTGCCAGCAGTGAGGCAGGCGCTGGAAACACCATATATTTT.

The chain is built from TRBV27 and TRBJ2-2; maybe TRBD2 (7 bases). Germline loops: CDR1 MNHEY, CDR2 SMNVEV (reference sequence). The CDR3 covers 16 residues. Trimming pared 10 bases from V and 1 base from J, leaving 19 bases between. CDR3 nucleotide sequence: TGTGCCATCGTACCCGGGGGGCGGGTGAACACCGGGGAGCTGTTTTTT. The encoded protein is CAIVPGGRVNTGELFF.

This sequence joins TRBV6-1 and TRBJ1-1; tentatively, D is TRBD1 (6 bases). Germline V lookup: CDR1 MNHNS, CDR2 SASEGT. V lost 5 bases and J 4 bases, leaving 14 bases between the germline ends. This CDR3 contains 14 residues. The CDR3 sequence: CASSKGQKGTEAFF. The CDR3 coding sequence is TGTGCCAGCAGTAAGGGACAAAAAGGCACTGAAGCTTTCTTT.

This chain uses TRBV4-3 with TRBJ2-7; D might be TRBD2 (6 bases). This CDR3 comprises 15 residues. V was pared by 0 bases and J by 4 bases, with 13 bases between. CDR1 is LGHNA, CDR2 YSLEER, per germline. CDR3 nucleotides: TGCGCCAGCAGCCAAGACTTAGCGGCCTCATACGAGCAGTACTTC. Amino acids: CASSQDLAASYEQYF.

This rearrangement joins TRBV28 to TRBJ1-5; 12 bases line up with TRBD1. The trim removed 6 bases at V and 7 bases at J, leaving 4 bases unmatched. The CDR3 is 14 residues long. Germline V CDR1 and CDR2: MDHEN, SYDVKM. The CDR3 protein is CASRGQGADQPQHF. In DNA, the CDR3 is TGTGCCAGCAGGGGACAGGGGGCGGACCAGCCCCAGCATTTT.

The J gene is TRBJ1-4, the V gene TRBV5-6; 7 nucleotides align to TRBD1. The germline gives CDR1 SGHDT, CDR2 YYEEEE. This CDR3 has 14 amino acids. The V and J ends lost 3 bases and 7 bases, in that order; junction bases with no gene match: 6. This CDR3 is CASSSNRGTEKLFF. CDR3 nucleotide sequence: TGTGCCAGCAGCTCGAACAGGGGCACTGAAAAACTGTTTTTT.

The rearrangement uses TRBV19 and TRBJ1-5; 7 nucleotides match TRBD1. Germline values: CDR1 LNHDA, CDR2 SQIVND (reference sequence). This CDR3 spans 16 amino acids. The trim removed 3 bases at V and 3 bases at J, leaving 8 bases unmatched. CDR3 bases: TGTGCCAGTAGTATCCCCAACAGGGGTACCAATCAGCCCCAGCATTTT. It specifies CASSIPNRGTNQPQHF.

As regards this clone: The germline gene is not matched at one end of the junction; a read error may be the cause. J is TRBJ2-7 and V is TRBV7-6; 9 bases fit TRBD1. The CDR3 length is 15 residues. Germline V gives CDR1 SGHVS, CDR2 FNYEAQ. The CDR3 spells CASSERDREYYEQYF. For the CDR3, the DNA is TGTGCTAGCAGCGAACGGGACAGGGAGTACTACGAGCAGTACTTC.

The gene calls are TRBV5-6 and TRBJ1-2; 8 bases agree with TRBD1. There are 15 residues in the CDR3. Trimming at V came to 3 bases and at J to 3 bases, leaving 7 bases not matched to a gene. Germline V CDR1 and CDR2: SGHDT, YYEEEE. The CDR3 nucleotides read TGTGCCAGCAGCTGGACAGGGTATTTAGACTATGGCTACACCTTC. This translates into CASSWTGYLDYGYTF. Drawing the rest from reference TRBV5-6 and TRBJ1-2, the complete variable domain is DAGVTQSPTHLIKTRGQQVTLRCSPKSGHDTVSWYQQALGQGPQFIFQYYEEEERQRGNFPDRFSGHQFPNYSSELNVNALLLGDSALYLCASSWTGYLDYGYTFGSGTRLTVV.

The CDR3 DNA reads as TGTGCCAGCAGCGCGGAGGGGCAGGGGGTGAGACCCCTCCACTTT. It codes for CASSAEGQGVRPLHF. The chain uses TRBV9 and TRBJ1-6, with TRBD1 matching over 7 bases. CDR3 size: 15 residues. The V segment lost 3 bases and the J segment 12 bases; nucleotides outside the gene matches: 12. Germline values: CDR1 SGDLS, CDR2 YYNGEE.